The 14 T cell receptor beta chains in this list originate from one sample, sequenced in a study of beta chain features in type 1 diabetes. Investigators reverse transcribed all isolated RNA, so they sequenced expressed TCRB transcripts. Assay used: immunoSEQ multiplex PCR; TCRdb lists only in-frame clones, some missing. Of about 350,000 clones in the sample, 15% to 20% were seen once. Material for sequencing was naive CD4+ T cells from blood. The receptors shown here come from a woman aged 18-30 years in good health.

The CDR3: CASSLGRQGPNSPLHF. DNA of the CDR3: TGTGCCAGCAGCTTGGGGCGACAGGGCCCGAATTCACCCCTCCACTTT. The chain has TRBV7-8 and TRBJ1-6; 7 bases map to TRBD1. Germline V lookup: CDR1 SGHVS, CDR2 FQNEAQ. J lost 7 bases, V lost 3 bases, and 9 bases had no gene match. This CDR3 comprises 16 residues.

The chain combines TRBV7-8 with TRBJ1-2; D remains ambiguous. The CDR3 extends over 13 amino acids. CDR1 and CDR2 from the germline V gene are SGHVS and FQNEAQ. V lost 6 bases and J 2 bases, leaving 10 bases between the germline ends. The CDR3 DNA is TGTGCCAGCAGAGTTGGGCAGAACTATGGCTACACCTTC. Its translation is CASRVGQNYGYTF.

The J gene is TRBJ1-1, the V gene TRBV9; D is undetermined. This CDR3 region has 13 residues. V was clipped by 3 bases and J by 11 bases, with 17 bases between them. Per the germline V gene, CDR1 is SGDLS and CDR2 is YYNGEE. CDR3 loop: CASSALQEGGAFF. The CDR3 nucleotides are TGTGCCAGCAGCGCGCTGCAGGAGGGTGGGGCTTTCTTT.

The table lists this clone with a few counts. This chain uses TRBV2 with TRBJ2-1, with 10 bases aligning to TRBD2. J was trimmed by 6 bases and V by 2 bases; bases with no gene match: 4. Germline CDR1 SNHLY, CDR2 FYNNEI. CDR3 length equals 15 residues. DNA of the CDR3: TGTGCCAGCAGTGAAAAGGTAGCGGGAGGCAATGAGCAGTTCTTC. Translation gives CASSEKVAGGNEQFF.

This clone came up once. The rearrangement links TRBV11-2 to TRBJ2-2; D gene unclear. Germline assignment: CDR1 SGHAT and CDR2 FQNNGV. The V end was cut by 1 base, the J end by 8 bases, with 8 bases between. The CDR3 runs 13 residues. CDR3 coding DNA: TGTGCCAGCAGCTTAGTCCGAGGAGGGGAGCTGTTTTTT. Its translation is CASSLVRGGELFF.

The CDR3: CASSPFRGNYEQYF. CDR3 bases: TGTGCCAGCAGCCCTTTCAGAGGGAACTACGAGCAGTACTTC. The gene calls are TRBV27 and TRBJ2-7; the D gene is possibly TRBD2 (5 bases). The germline V and J ends were trimmed by 6 bases and 3 bases, with 15 bases remaining between them. CDR3 length equals 14 residues. Germline CDR1 is MNHEY and CDR2 is SMNVEV (reference sequence).

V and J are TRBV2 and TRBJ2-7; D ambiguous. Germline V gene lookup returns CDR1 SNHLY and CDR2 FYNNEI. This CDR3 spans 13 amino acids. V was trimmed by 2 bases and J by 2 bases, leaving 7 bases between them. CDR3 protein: CASSESLPYEQYF. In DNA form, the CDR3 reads TGTGCCAGCAGTGAATCCCTCCCCTACGAGCAGTACTTC. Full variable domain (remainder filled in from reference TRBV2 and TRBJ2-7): EPEVTQTPSHQVTQMGQEVILRCVPISNHLYFYWYRQILGQKVEFLVSFYNNEISEKSEIFDDQFSVERPDGSNFTLKIRSTKLEDSAMYFCASSESLPYEQYFGPGTRLTVT.

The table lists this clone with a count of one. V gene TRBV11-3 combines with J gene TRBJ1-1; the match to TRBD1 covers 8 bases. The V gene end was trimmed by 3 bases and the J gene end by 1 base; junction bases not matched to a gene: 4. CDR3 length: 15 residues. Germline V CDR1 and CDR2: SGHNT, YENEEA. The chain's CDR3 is CASSFYGQGNTEAFF. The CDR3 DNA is TGTGCCAGCAGCTTTTACGGACAGGGGAACACTGAAGCTTTCTTT. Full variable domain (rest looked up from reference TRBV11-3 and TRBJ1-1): EAGVVQSPRYKIIEKKQPVAFWCNPISGHNTLYWYLQNLGQGPELLIRYENEEAVDDSQLPKDRFSAERLKGVDSTLKIQPAELGDSAVYLCASSFYGQGNTEAFFGQGTRLTVV.

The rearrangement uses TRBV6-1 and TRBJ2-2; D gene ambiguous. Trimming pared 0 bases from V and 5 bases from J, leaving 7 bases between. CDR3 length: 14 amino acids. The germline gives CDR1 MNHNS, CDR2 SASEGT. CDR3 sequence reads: CASSEAPVTGELFF. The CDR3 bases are TGTGCCAGCAGTGAAGCTCCTGTTACCGGGGAGCTGTTTTTT.

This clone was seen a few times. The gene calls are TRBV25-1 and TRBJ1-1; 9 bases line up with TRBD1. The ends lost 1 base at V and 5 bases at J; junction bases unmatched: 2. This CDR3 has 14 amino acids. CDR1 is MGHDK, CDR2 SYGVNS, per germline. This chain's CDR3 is CASSESGTGTEAFF. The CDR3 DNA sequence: TGTGCCAGCAGTGAATCGGGGACAGGGACTGAAGCTTTCTTT.

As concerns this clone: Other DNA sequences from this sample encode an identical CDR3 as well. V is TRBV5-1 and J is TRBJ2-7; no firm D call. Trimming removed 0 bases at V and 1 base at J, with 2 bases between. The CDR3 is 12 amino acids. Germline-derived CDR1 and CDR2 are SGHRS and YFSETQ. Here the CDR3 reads CASSLVSYEQYF. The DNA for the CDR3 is TGCGCCAGCAGCTTGGTATCCTACGAGCAGTACTTC.

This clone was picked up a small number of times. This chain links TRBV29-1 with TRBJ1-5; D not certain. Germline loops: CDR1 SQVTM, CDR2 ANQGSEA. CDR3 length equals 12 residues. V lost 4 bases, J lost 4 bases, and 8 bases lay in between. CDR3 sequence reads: CSVATGNQPQHF. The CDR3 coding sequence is TGCAGCGTTGCGACGGGGAATCAGCCCCAGCATTTT.

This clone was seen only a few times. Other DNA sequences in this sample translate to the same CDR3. The CDR3 loop reads CASSPGLAAYEQYF. CDR3 coding DNA: TGTGCCAGCAGCCCGGGACTAGCGGCCTACGAGCAGTACTTC. V and J are TRBV7-2 and TRBJ2-7, with TRBD2 identical over 11 bases. Unmatched junction bases numbered 2, after V lost 5 bases and J lost 2 bases. Germline CDR1 is SGHTA and CDR2 is FQGNSA. CDR3 size: 14 residues.

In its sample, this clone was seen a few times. Here the CDR3 reads CAWSRGTSRRETQYF. CDR3 sequence (DNA): TGTGCCTGGAGTCGGGGGACTAGCCGCCGAGAGACCCAGTACTTC. The chain carries TRBV30 and TRBJ2-5; TRBD2 agrees at 9 bases. Germline V CDR1 and CDR2: GTSNPN, SVGIG (reference sequence). After removal of 2 bases from V and 4 bases from J, the junction contained 8 bases not matched to a gene. This CDR3 spans 15 amino acids.